This T cell receptor beta chain was obtained from a study of CXCR3-negative and CXCR3-positive naive CD8 T cells. Overall study context: Collectively, the libraries yielded roughly 150 million TRB reads in total, at about 1.5 +/- 0.3 million per library. Study-level results: TRB CDR3 properties served as the basis for inferring TCR strength, and surface CD5 was comparable between naive subsets. Fresh PBMCs went into most assays, and CXCR3 expression partly declined after cryopreservation.

Using triplicate sorts, some 300,000 cells were collected each time from every CD8+ T cell subset. The CDR3 runs 15 residues. Libraries were UMI-labeled 5' RACE TRB cDNA. TCRdb re-called the 5' RACE reads and shows each CDR3 protein once, DNA omitted. The table counts approximately 74,000 distinct CDR3 sequences; 1.6% lies in the top ten. Details on this clonotype: The antigen is undetermined.

V is TRBV21-1 and J is TRBJ2-1; TCRdb selects TRBD1, and the lack of DNA leaves this call unchecked. TRBV21-1 is shown as a pseudogene. The sequenced sample consisted of naive CXCR3- CD8+ T cells from blood. Subset defined: CD45RO-CCR7+CD27+CD95- naive CD8+ T cells lacking CXCR3 (TNR3-). The origin of this receptor is a human donor in good health. Some clones in this sample may be carry-over from other donors' samples. CDR3 sequence: CASSYSGTPLNEQFF.